These 29 T cell receptor beta chains share one sample of origin, sequenced in a study of cytomegalovirus exposure and HLA in healthy donors (dated by TCRdb to the late 2010s). The library came from the immunoSEQ multiplex PCR assay. For the multiplex PCR, a mixture combining 60 forward primers for TCR Vbeta segments and 13 reverse primers for TCR Jbeta segments was used. Entries here come from immuneACCESS through TCRdb and include only in-frame sequences with V and J called. Some clones fail to appear in such tables; in the studies checked, an unresolved V gene covers under half of the shortfall, and the cause of the remainder is unknown. The sample has some 140,000 clones on record, around 79% of them singletons. Jointly, the top ten make up approximately 1% of the sample. Sequencing was done on a sample of PBMCs. These receptors came from a man in his late teens or twenties in good health and CMV-seronegative.

This sequence joins TRBV7-9 and TRBJ1-2; no clear D. Trimming removed 1 base at V and 5 bases at J, with 8 bases between. The CDR3 is 13 residues long. The germline V gene encodes CDR1 SEHNR and CDR2 FQNEAQ (reference sequence). CDR3 sequence (DNA): TGTGCCAGCAGCTTAGGATCGGGGTATGGCTACACCTTC. Translation gives CASSLGSGYGYTF.

The gene calls are TRBV15 and TRBJ2-2, with a tentative D call TRBD2 (6 bases). Germline values: CDR1 LNHNV, CDR2 YYDKDF (reference sequence). The length of the CDR3 is 17 residues. The ends were cut back, 1 base at V and 2 bases at J, with 14 bases in the middle. The CDR3 sequence is CATSRVPGTPNTGELFF. The CDR3 region has the DNA TGTGCCACCAGCAGAGTCCCCGGGACTCCCAACACCGGGGAGCTGTTTTTT.

This chain connects TRBV5-1 to TRBJ2-7; 9 bases fit TRBD1. V dropped 1 base and J dropped 3; count of bases not matched to a gene: 8. Germline CDR1 reads SGHRS; CDR2 reads YFSETQ. The CDR3 totals 16 residues. The CDR3 DNA is TGCGCCAGCAGCTTGATTACAGGGGGCTCCCGCTACGAGCAGTACTTC. Amino acids: CASSLITGGSRYEQYF.

This clone was seen a few times. The CDR3 reads CASTPTPSYGYTF. The CDR3 DNA reads as TGTGCCAGCACCCCCACACCTAGCTATGGCTACACCTTC. The chain carries TRBV28 and TRBJ1-2; D uncertain. CDR3 size: 13 residues. Per germline, CDR1 MDHEN and CDR2 SYDVKM. Trimming took 7 bases from V and 4 from J, leaving 13 bases between them.

The chain joins TRBV14 to TRBJ2-2; D might be TRBD2 (5 bases). CDR1 SGHDN and CDR2 FVKESK come from the germline V gene. Trimming left V 4 bases short and J 1 base short, with 16 bases between. The CDR3 covers 17 residues. The CDR3 is CASSPKDSPKNTGELFF. The CDR3 DNA sequence: TGTGCCAGCAGCCCAAAGGACTCTCCCAAGAACACCGGGGAGCTGTTTTTT.

This rearrangement joins TRBV7-2 to TRBJ2-4; TRBD1 is a possible D gene (7 bases). The CDR3 consists of 13 residues. V was clipped by 5 bases and J by 4 bases, with 9 bases between them. Germline CDR1 is SGHTA and CDR2 is FQGNSA. The CDR3 sequence is CASSAGQKNIQYF. In nucleotides, the CDR3 is TGTGCCAGCAGCGCGGGACAGAAAAACATTCAGTACTTC. The full variable domain, in which reference TRBV7-2 and TRBJ2-4 provide the parts outside the CDR3, is GAGVSQSPSNKVTEKGKDVELRCDPISGHTALYWYRQSLGQGLEFLIYFQGNSAPDKSGLPSDRFSAERTGGSVSTLTIQRTQQEDSAVYLCASSAGQKNIQYFGAGTRLSVL.

The chain has TRBV27 and TRBJ2-7; tentative D call: TRBD1 (6 bases). This CDR3 comprises 14 residues. Per germline, CDR1 MNHEY and CDR2 SMNVEV (reference sequence). Trimming took 5 bases from V and 3 from J, leaving 14 bases between them. The CDR3: CASSPRQAGYEQYF. Here the CDR3 DNA reads TGTGCCAGCAGTCCGAGACAGGCCGGCTACGAGCAGTACTTC.

This chain links TRBV5-6 with TRBJ2-7; TRBD1 matches 9 bases. Germline CDR1 is SGHDT and CDR2 is YYEEEE. V trimming: 4 bases; J trimming: 1 base; junction bases outside the gene matches: 12. The CDR3 totals 17 residues. The DNA of the CDR3 is TGTGCCAGCAGCCTACGGGTGGGGACAGGGTCTTCCTACGAGCAGTACTTC. Translation: CASSLRVGTGSSYEQYF.

The chain links TRBV5-4 to TRBJ2-7; a weak D match, TRBD2 (5 bases). CDR1 is SGHNT and CDR2 is YYREEE in the germline V gene (reference sequence). The V gene lost 7 bases and the J gene lost 5 bases, with 19 bases spanning the gap. The CDR3 is made up of 14 amino acids. The CDR3 reads CASFPRHLEDEQYF. The CDR3 DNA is TGTGCCAGCTTTCCCAGACATCTGGAGGACGAGCAGTACTTC.

V usage is TRBV7-2 and J usage is TRBJ1-5; 7 nucleotides align to TRBD1. CDR3 length equals 16 residues. With 1 base clipped from V and 5 bases from J, the junction kept 8 bases outside the gene matches. CDR1 and CDR2 (germline): SGHTA, FQGNSA. The CDR3 sequence: CASSLDPGQFHQPQHF. The CDR3 DNA follows: TGTGCCAGCAGCTTAGACCCGGGACAGTTTCATCAGCCCCAGCATTTT.

V usage is TRBV19 and J usage is TRBJ1-5; no clear D gene. This CDR3 region has 15 residues. Germline V gene sequence: CDR1 LNHDA, CDR2 SQIVND (reference sequence). V was trimmed by 8 bases and J by 1 base, leaving 15 bases between them. CDR3 in DNA: TGTGCCAGTCTGTCCCGGGGAGGGAGCAATCAGCCCCAGCATTTT. Translating gives CASLSRGGSNQPQHF.

The chain is built from TRBV7-2 and TRBJ1-6; D ambiguous. V was cut by 1 base and J by 10 bases, with 5 bases left in between. The CDR3 spans 12 residues. The germline CDR1 and CDR2 sequences are SGHTA and FQGNSA. The CDR3 DNA reads TGTGCCAGCAGCTTAGAAGCCTCACCCCTCCACTTT. Its protein is CASSLEASPLHF.

The rearrangement joins TRBV27 to TRBJ1-1; D ambiguous. The germline V gene encodes CDR1 MNHEY and CDR2 SMNVEV (reference sequence). This CDR3 comprises 13 residues. Between the trimmed V and J ends, which lost 2 bases and 0 bases, there was a span of 4 bases. The DNA for the CDR3 is TGTGCCAGCAGTTTAGTCGTGAACACTGAAGCTTTCTTT. Its translation: CASSLVVNTEAFF.

The V gene is TRBV7-2, the J gene TRBJ2-5; 9 bases line up with TRBD2. This CDR3 has 16 residues. The germline V gene has CDR1 SGHTA and CDR2 FQGNSA. V shed 5 bases and J 10 bases; nucleotides not matched to a gene: 17. The CDR3 loop reads CASSARLAVSTSLQYF. The DNA of the CDR3 is TGTGCCAGCAGCGCGCGACTAGCGGTCTCTACGTCCCTCCAGTACTTC.

The rearrangement joins TRBV18 to TRBJ1-2; a possible D gene is TRBD1 (5 bases). V lost 3 bases to trimming and J lost 0 bases, with 14 bases between them. Germline-derived CDR1 and CDR2 are KGHSH and LQKENI. This CDR3 has 16 amino acids. DNA for the CDR3: TGTGCCAGCTCACCCCGGGGGGATCGGGCTAACTATGGCTACACCTTC. Protein: CASSPRGDRANYGYTF.

In this sample, this clone turned up once. V is TRBV25-1 and J is TRBJ1-5; D call uncertain. The CDR3 spans 16 residues. Germline V gene sequence: CDR1 MGHDK, CDR2 SYGVNS. Between the trimmed V and J ends, which lost 2 bases and 4 bases, there was a span of 15 bases. The CDR3 spells CASSEAGNPGNQPQHF. The CDR3 coding sequence is TGTGCCAGCAGTGAAGCTGGCAACCCGGGGAATCAGCCCCAGCATTTT.

The chain combines TRBV4-2 with TRBJ1-4, with 7 bases fitting TRBD1. The J segment lost 4 bases and the V segment lost 1 base, leaving 3 bases of the junction unmatched. Germline assignment: CDR1 LGHNA and CDR2 YNFKEQ. The CDR3 spans 15 residues. In nucleotides, the CDR3 is TGTGCCAGCAGCCAAGGACAGGGAGGTAATGAAAAACTGTTTTTT. Translation: CASSQGQGGNEKLFF.

This clone was seen a handful of times. The junction shows a germline mismatch at one end, possibly a read error. V and J are TRBV7-9 and TRBJ1-1, with 7 bases lining up with TRBD1. Germline CDR1 and CDR2: SEHNR and FQNEAQ (reference sequence). The CDR3 totals 17 residues. The CDR3 region has the DNA TGTTCCAGCAGCTCCCGGACAGGAAGGGGATCGAACACTGAAGCTTTCTTT. It is translated as CSSSSRTGRGSNTEAFF.

This clone has only a few counts. This sequence joins TRBV2 and TRBJ1-6; 10 positions match TRBD1. The V gene end was trimmed by 4 bases and the J gene end by 6 bases; junction bases not matched to a gene: 3. CDR3 length equals 15 residues. Germline loops: CDR1 SNHLY, CDR2 FYNNEI. The CDR3 loop is CASSGGDRGNSPLHF. DNA for the CDR3: TGTGCCAGCAGTGGTGGGGACAGGGGTAATTCACCCCTCCACTTT.

The chain combines TRBV9 with TRBJ2-1; the match to TRBD1 covers 9 bases. Germline CDR1 SGDLS, CDR2 YYNGEE. Germline trimming cut 4 bases from V and 9 bases from J; bases unmatched to any gene: 11. This CDR3 contains 15 residues. In DNA form, the CDR3 reads TGTGCCAGCAGCTCACCTGGACAGGGGAGGACTGAGCAGTTCTTC. The encoded protein is CASSSPGQGRTEQFF.

The chain combines TRBV18 with TRBJ2-7; no definite D call. CDR3 length: 13 amino acids. Germline V lookup: CDR1 KGHSH, CDR2 LQKENI. The ends were cut back, 1 base at V and 5 bases at J, with 9 bases in the middle. Here the CDR3 reads CASSPLVSDEQYF. CDR3 nucleotide sequence: TGTGCCAGCTCACCACTAGTATCGGACGAGCAGTACTTC.

V and J are TRBV9 and TRBJ1-4; no clear D. There are 14 residues in the CDR3. Trimming removed 0 bases from V and 7 bases from J, with 10 bases in between. Germline-derived CDR1 and CDR2 are SGDLS and YYNGEE. CDR3 in amino acids: CASSVGQSREKLFF. CDR3 DNA: TGTGCCAGCAGCGTAGGGCAAAGTCGTGAAAAACTGTTTTTT.

This chain joins TRBV7-9 and TRBJ2-1, with D possibly being TRBD2 (6 bases). Per germline, CDR1 SEHNR and CDR2 FQNEAQ (reference sequence). The CDR3 spans 15 residues. The V end was cut by 1 base, the J end by 3 bases, with 10 bases between. CDR3: CASSLVWGDYNEQFF. The CDR3 bases are TGTGCCAGCAGCTTAGTGTGGGGGGACTACAATGAGCAGTTCTTC.

The genes are TRBV11-2 and TRBJ2-5; possibly TRBD2 for D (6 bases). Trimming left V 6 bases short and J 4 bases short, with 12 bases between. Germline lookup yields CDR1 SGHAT and CDR2 FQNNGV. The CDR3 is made up of 13 amino acids. The CDR3 nucleotides read TGTGCCAGCAGATCAATCGGGAGAGAGACCCAGTACTTC. It is translated as CASRSIGRETQYF.

The chain employs TRBV5-1 and TRBJ1-4; 7 bases fit TRBD1. CDR1 SGHRS and CDR2 YFSETQ come from the germline V gene. The CDR3 has 14 amino acids. The V gene end was trimmed by 4 bases and the J gene end by 5 bases; junction bases not matched to a gene: 5. CDR3: CASSQGTVNEKLFF. In DNA form, the CDR3 reads TGCGCCAGCAGCCAGGGGACAGTGAATGAAAAACTGTTTTTT.

The genes are TRBV4-1 and TRBJ2-5, with D possibly matching TRBD2 (6 bases). The V gene lost 0 bases and the J gene lost 1 base, with 15 bases spanning the gap. CDR1 is MGHRA and CDR2 is YSYEKL in the germline V gene. The CDR3 sequence is 17 residues long. CDR3 coding DNA: TGCGCCAGCAGCCAAGAGGGCGCTGGGAGGTTCCAAGAGACCCAGTACTTC. Translating gives CASSQEGAGRFQETQYF.

The chain joins TRBV15 to TRBJ2-7; 7 positions match TRBD2. V shed 1 base and J 5 bases; nucleotides not matched to a gene: 11. Per the germline V gene, CDR1 is LNHNV and CDR2 is YYDKDF (reference sequence). This CDR3 is built from 16 residues. The CDR3 sequence: CATSRGRSMRGNEQYF. CDR3 DNA: TGTGCCACCAGCAGAGGTCGCTCCATGCGGGGGAACGAGCAGTACTTC.

This clone was recorded once. The chain recombines TRBV7-3 with TRBJ2-2; 9 bases are a match to TRBD2. The CDR3 totals 17 residues. Germline CDR1 and CDR2: SGHTA and FQGTGA. V trimming: 5 bases; J trimming: 7 bases; junction bases outside the gene matches: 14. This CDR3 reads CASSRMPGLADGGELFF. DNA of the CDR3: TGTGCCAGCAGCCGAATGCCGGGACTAGCAGATGGCGGGGAGCTGTTTTTT.

This chain uses TRBV4-1 with TRBJ1-1; 10 bases align to TRBD1. Germline CDR1 is MGHRA and CDR2 is YSYEKL. The CDR3 length is 13 residues. V lost 5 bases and J lost 10; bases outside the gene matches: 7. CDR3 coding DNA: TGCGCCAGCAGCTACGGAAGGGACAGGGGAGCTTTCTTT. Translated, it gives CASSYGRDRGAFF.